Reported below is one T cell receptor (beta chain). No cognate antigen has been identified for it. Per-base quality was not reported, and no clone a single base away is much larger than it. The data were taken from a study of identical twins (dated by TCRdb to the mid-2010s). Background for the entire study: To test whether fetal clonotypes persist, the study used deep sequencing on TCR alpha and beta repertoires from monozygotic twins, unrelated adults of various ages, and cord blood. To rule out contamination, replicate twin experiments were performed at different times with different library preparation protocols.

General conclusions and limits of the study: Invariant T cells such as MAIT and iNKT could partly confound zero-insertion analyses, though diverse VJ usage argued against this for most clonotypes. The excess sharing between twins in beta out-of-frame sequences was weaker because fewer shared sequences reduced the signal-to-noise ratio. Compared with coincidental sharing between unrelated individuals, an excess of low generation-probability sequences was observed among out-of-frame TCR alpha sequences shared between twins. Because the same donors could not be followed over many years, conclusions were based on cross-sectional statistical analysis. Fewer insertions were carried by abundant cord blood beta clonotypes, a similar but weaker trend appeared in young adult naive repertoires, and no such trend appeared in memory repertoires. Out-of-frame TCR alpha sharing in monozygotic twins was systematically underestimated by recombination models, whereas sharing between unrelated individuals was in agreement with the recombination models.

Library prep was done by 5' RACE. The sequencer listed for this sample is Illumina HiSeq 2000. A universal primer binding site was introduced by template switching, and a unique molecular identifier was present in the final cDNA, enabling accurate counting of TCR cDNA molecules. Specific primers in the conserved constant-segment region were used to synthesize first-strand cDNA for TCR alpha and beta chains. Each cDNA library was double barcoded, with a SMART-Mk sample barcode plus Illumina barcodes, to control for contamination. TruSeq adapter sequences and Illumina sample barcodes were added in two successive PCR steps. Sequencing of the TCR alpha and beta cDNA libraries was done on the Illumina HiSeq platform using custom primers. The paper's processing steps were these. MiGEC was used to process raw reads and extract unique molecular identifiers, and MiXCR was used to find CDR3 positions. For each individual, recombination models were inferred using an EM algorithm with the repgenHMM and IGoR tools. Shared clonotype analysis was performed with the tcR package in R, normalizing sharing by the product of cloneset sizes. To study raw recombination without the effects of thymic and clonal selection, out-of-frame nonproductive sequences were analyzed. Through fastp at Q25 and MiXCR, TCRdb rebuilt clones from the public reads, retaining in-frame beta chains. All rows with the same CDR3 protein become a single entry with the most common DNA and genes. The V and J calls and clone size come from TCRdb's table, not from the authors' own analysis. Recorded for this sample are 450,000 or so distinct CDR3 sequences; roughly a quarter of them occurred a single time. Roughly 2.8% of the sample belongs to the ten largest clones.

Only healthy Caucasian donors were included. The twin cohort comprised three pairs of female monozygotic twins, all aged roughly 18 to 30 years. Positive isolation kits from Invitrogen were used to isolate the CD4+ and CD8+ T cell populations. Deletion took 0 bases off V and 5 bases off J, with a span of 11 bases between the germline ends. Via the germline V gene, CDR1 is SGDLS and CDR2 YYNGEE. Including the terminal cysteine and phenylalanine, the CDR3 comprises 14 residues. Only the CDR3 DNA is retained, 42 bases long and in frame from the first base. This sample also appeared in a second study, on T cells expressing NK-cell markers. As the second paper documents: About 8 donors provided sorted CD3+CD56+NKG2C+, CD3+CD56+NKG2C- and CD3+CD56-NKG2C+ T-cell subsets, whose TCR beta-chain repertoires were profiled. Among the eight sequenced donors, seven were HCMV-seropositive and one was HCMV-seronegative. In several experiments an anti-gammadeltaTCR antibody was added to restrict sorting to alphabetaTCR-expressing T cells. In five to seven donors, the dominant CD3+CD56+NKG2C+ clonotypes were among the top 10 CD8+ clonotypes and accounted for roughly 1.0-7.0% of CD8+ T cells. Those dominant clonotypes were again the most abundant among CD3+CD56-NKG2C+ cells in a handful of donors, at 28.3-60.1%. It remained unclear whether the expanded NKG2C-expressing T cell clones were specific for HCMV antigens. The eight sequenced donors were randomly selected healthy volunteers, three men and five women. HCMV-specific IgG was detected in serum with a commercial ELISA kit to determine HCMV serostatus. MIGEC handled demultiplexing of the reads and grouping by UMI, while MiTCR was used to assemble and quantify clonotypes. Only TCR cDNA sequences supported by at least two reads were kept to exclude erroneous sequences. Downstream repertoire analysis used the tcR package, and clonotypes were matched across fractions by CDR3 nucleotide sequence plus V segment. VDJmatch was used to annotate antigen specificity against VDJdb, with one amino acid substitution allowed in CDR3.

The rearrangement joined TRBV9 to TRBJ2-5; TRBD2 is a weak D gene call, 6 bases matching. Material: CD4+ T cells sorted from blood. The sequence came from a woman between 18 and 29 years old in good health. In nucleotides, the sequence is TGTGCCAGCAGCGTAGTAGGAGCGGGTGAGACCCAGTACTTC. This is translated as CASSVVGAGETQYF.